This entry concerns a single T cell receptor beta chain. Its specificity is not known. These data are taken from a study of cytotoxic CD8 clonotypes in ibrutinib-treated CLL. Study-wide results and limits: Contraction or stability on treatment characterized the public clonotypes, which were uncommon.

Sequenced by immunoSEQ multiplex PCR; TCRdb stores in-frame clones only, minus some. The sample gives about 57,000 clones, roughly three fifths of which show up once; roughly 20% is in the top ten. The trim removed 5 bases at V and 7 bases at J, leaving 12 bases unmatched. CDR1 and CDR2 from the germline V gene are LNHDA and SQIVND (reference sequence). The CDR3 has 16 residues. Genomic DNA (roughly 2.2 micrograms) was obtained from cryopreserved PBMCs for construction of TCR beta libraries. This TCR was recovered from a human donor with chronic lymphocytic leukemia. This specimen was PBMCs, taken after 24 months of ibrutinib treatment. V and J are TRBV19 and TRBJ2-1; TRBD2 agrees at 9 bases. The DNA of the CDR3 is TGTGCCAGTAGTGGGTCGGTGTCTAGCGGGGAAAATGAGCAGTTCTTC. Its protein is CASSGSVSSGENEQFF.